Shown below are 16 T cell receptor beta chains from a single sample sequenced in a study of CD8+CD57+ T cells in acquired aplastic anemia. Both TCR beta VDJ combination and CDR3 sequence profiling were carried out. Genomic DNA was the template for this profiling. TCRdb recomputed calls from the reads with MiXCR, one row per CDR3 protein. This table has around 130,000 distinct CDR3 sequences, 48% appearing once. The sample consisted of sorted CD4+, CD8+, or CD8+CD57+ T cells (not recorded which) from PBMCs. The source is a human donor in good health, serving as a control.

The chain is built from TRBV15 and TRBJ1-3; possibly TRBD1 for D (5 bases). The length of the CDR3 is 15 residues. V lost 0 bases to trimming and J lost 4 bases, with 10 bases between them. Per the germline V gene, CDR1 is LNHNV and CDR2 is YYDKDF (reference sequence). The CDR3 bases are TGTGCCACCAGCAGAGATCGGGGGGAGGGAAACACCATATATTTT. As protein: CATSRDRGEGNTIYF.

A remark on this clonotype: A read error may produce the germline difference seen at one junction end. The chain carries TRBV19 and TRBJ1-2; no clear D gene. Germline lookup yields CDR1 LNHDA and CDR2 SQIVND (reference sequence). The CDR3 loop spans 12 amino acids. For the CDR3, the DNA is TGTGCCAGTAGTCGAGACAACTATGGCTACGCCTTC. It codes for CASSRDNYGYAF.

In its sample, this clonotype was seen many times. The CDR3 loop reads CSARRRVKALLGGTVTPQETQYF. CDR3 DNA sequence: TGCAGTGCTAGAAGGAGGGTAAAAGCTCTATTGGGTGGCACTGTCACGCCCCAAGAGACCCAGTACTTC. The V gene is TRBV20-1, the J gene TRBJ2-5; D may be TRBD2 (6 bases). Trimming took 2 bases from V and 1 from J, leaving 38 bases between them. CDR3 length: 23 amino acids. From germline, CDR1 is DFQATT and CDR2 SNEGSKA (reference sequence).

This clonotype was seen at least ten times. The J gene is TRBJ1-1, the V gene TRBV7-9; D is unclear. This CDR3 is built from 15 residues. V lost 2 bases and J 1 base, leaving 11 bases between the germline ends. Germline V CDR1 and CDR2: SEHNR, FQNEAQ (reference sequence). The CDR3 nucleotides are TGTGCCAGCAGCTTAAACCCTGCCTCGAACACTGAAGCTTTCTTT. Its protein is CASSLNPASNTEAFF. Using reference TRBV7-9 and TRBJ1-1 for the parts outside the CDR3, the full variable domain is DTGVSQNPRHKITKRGQNVTFRCDPISEHNRLYWYRQTLGQGPEFLTYFQNEAQLEKSRLLSDRFSAERPKGSFSTLEIQRTEQGDSAMYLCASSLNPASNTEAFFGQGTRLTVV.

The chain combines TRBV19 with TRBJ1-2; no firm D call. The CDR3 totals 13 residues. V lost 5 bases and J lost 3, with 10 bases in between. Germline V lookup: CDR1 LNHDA, CDR2 SQIVND (reference sequence). CDR3 sequence: CASSPSGDYGYTF. The CDR3 nucleotides are TGTGCCAGTAGTCCGAGTGGGGACTATGGCTACACCTTC.

The table lists this clonotype with many counts. The gene calls are TRBV12-3 or TRBV12-4 and TRBJ1-2; D is unclear. V was pared by 1 base and J by 3 bases, with 6 bases between. This CDR3 is 13 amino acids long. In DNA form, the CDR3 reads TGTGCCAGCAGTTTAGGAGGATACTATGGCTACACCTTC. Its protein is CASSLGGYYGYTF.

As to this clonotype: The junction does not match germline at one end; this may be a read error. The rearrangement links TRBV3-1 to TRBJ2-2; tentatively, D is TRBD2 (6 bases). This CDR3 has 16 residues. Germline CDR1 is LGHDT and CDR2 is YNNKEL (reference sequence). The CDR3 nucleotides read TGTGCCAGCAGCCAAGCAGCGGCCGCGAACACCGGGGGGCTGTTTTTT. It translates to CASSQAAAANTGGLFF.

This clonotype is a singleton in its sample. The chain employs TRBV14 and TRBJ2-1; the D gene is possibly TRBD1 (6 bases). Germline V lookup: CDR1 SGHDN, CDR2 FVKESK. The CDR3 is 16 residues long. Trimming stripped 4 bases from V and 4 bases from J, with 17 bases between. The CDR3 region is CASSPIPETGYNEQFF. The CDR3 DNA reads TGTGCCAGCAGCCCCATTCCCGAGACAGGTTACAATGAGCAGTTCTTC.

The chain carries TRBV5-1 and TRBJ1-6; D is possibly TRBD1 (5 bases). This CDR3 has 12 residues. The V gene's germline CDR1 is SGHRS and CDR2 YFSETQ. Trimming took off 5 bases at V and 7 bases at J, with 7 bases between the two ends. The CDR3 region has the DNA TGCGCCAGCAGACGGGACAATTCACCCCTCCACTTT. Protein product: CASRRDNSPLHF.

DNA of the CDR3: TGTGCCAGCAGCTTCGGACAGGTGAGCACTGAAGCTTTCTTT. Translated: CASSFGQVSTEAFF. The chain has TRBV7-2 and TRBJ1-1, with 7 bases that match TRBD1. Trimming took 3 bases from V and 4 from J; bases not matched to a gene: 5. Germline CDR1 and CDR2: SGHTA and FQGNSA. This CDR3 spans 14 amino acids.

The V call is TRBV9, the J call TRBJ1-2; D possibly corresponds to TRBD1 (6 bases). The V gene lost 2 bases and the J gene lost 8 bases, with 13 bases spanning the gap. From germline, CDR1 is SGDLS and CDR2 YYNGEE. This CDR3 is built from 13 residues. CDR3 region: CASSVGQTNGYTF. In DNA form, the CDR3 reads TGTGCCAGCAGCGTGGGACAAACGAACGGCTACACCTTC.

This rearrangement joins TRBV29-1 to TRBJ1-2; 7 bases align to TRBD1. CDR1 SQVTM and CDR2 ANQGSEA come from the germline V gene. The CDR3 spans 14 residues. DNA of the CDR3: TGCAGTGCAGAACACCGGGACAGCGCCTATGGCTACACCTTC. Translated: CSAEHRDSAYGYTF.

By proportion, this clonotype is medium-sized (0.01 to 0.1%). This chain links TRBV2 with TRBJ2-1, with D maybe TRBD1 (5 bases). Germline V gene sequence: CDR1 SNHLY, CDR2 FYNNEI. Between the trimmed V and J ends, which lost 8 bases and 5 bases, there was a span of 13 bases. There are 13 residues in the CDR3. Written as DNA, the CDR3 is TGTGCCAGCGGTGGGTGGACAAACAATGAGCAGTTCTTC. Translating it yields CASGGWTNNEQFF.

As regards this clonotype: Since no conserved phenylalanine or tryptophan closes the CDR3, a read error is the likely cause. This chain uses TRBV11-2 with TRBJ2-5, with a tentative D call TRBD1 (7 bases). Trimming stripped 2 bases from V and 4 bases from J, with 11 bases between. CDR1 SGHAT and CDR2 FQNNGV come from the germline V gene. The CDR3 length is 14 residues. The CDR3 bases are TGTGCCAGCAGCTTAAATCAGGGGGGAGAGACCCAGTACCTT. As protein: CASSLNQGGETQYL.

This clonotype was detected many times. The rearrangement uses TRBV7-7 and TRBJ2-7; D remains ambiguous. Trimming shortened V by 4 bases and J by 6 bases, and 13 bases separated the two germline ends. The V gene's germline CDR1 is SSHAT and CDR2 FNYEAQ (reference sequence). CDR3 length: 13 amino acids. CDR3 sequence reads: CASSSHLSGEQYF. The CDR3 nucleotides read TGTGCCAGCAGCTCACATCTATCAGGCGAGCAGTACTTC.

J is TRBJ1-1 and V is TRBV13; weak D call: TRBD1 (5 bases). Trimming shortened V by 2 bases and J by 0 bases, and 7 bases separated the two germline ends. The CDR3 is 14 residues long. The germline gives CDR1 PRHDT, CDR2 FYEKMQ (reference sequence). The CDR3, as DNA: TGTGCCAGCAGCTTATGGGGGATGAACACTGAAGCTTTCTTT. Protein: CASSLWGMNTEAFF. Using reference TRBV13 and TRBJ1-1 for the parts outside the CDR3, the full variable domain is AAGVIQSPRHLIKEKRETATLKCYPIPRHDTVYWYQQGPGQDPQFLISFYEKMQSDKGSIPDRFSAQQFSDYHSELNMSSLELGDSALYFCASSLWGMNTEAFFGQGTRLTVV.